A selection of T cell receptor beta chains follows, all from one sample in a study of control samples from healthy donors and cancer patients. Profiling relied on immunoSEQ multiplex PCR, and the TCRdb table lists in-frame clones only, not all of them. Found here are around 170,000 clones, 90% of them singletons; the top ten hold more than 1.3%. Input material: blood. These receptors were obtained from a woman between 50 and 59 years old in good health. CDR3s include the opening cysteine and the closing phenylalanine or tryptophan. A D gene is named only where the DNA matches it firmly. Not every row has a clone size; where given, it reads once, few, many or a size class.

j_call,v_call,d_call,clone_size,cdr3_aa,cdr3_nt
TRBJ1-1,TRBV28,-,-,CASRGPMGTEAFF,TGTGCCAGCAGGGGACCGATGGGCACTGAAGCTTTCTTT
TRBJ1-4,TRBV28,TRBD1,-,CASSSGQGASEKLFF,TGTGCCAGCAGTTCCGGACAGGGGGCATCTGAAAAACTGTTTTTT
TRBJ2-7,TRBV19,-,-,CASSISGYEQYF,TGTGCCAGTAGTATATCGGGGTACGAGCAGTACTTC
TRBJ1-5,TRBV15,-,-,CATSRDSHGNQPQHF,TGTGCCACCAGCAGAGACAGTCATGGCAATCAGCCCCAGCATTTT
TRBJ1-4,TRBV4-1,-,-,CASRKFGGSEKLFF,TGCGCCAGCAGAAAATTCGGGGGGAGTGAAAAACTGTTTTTT
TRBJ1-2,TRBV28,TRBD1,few,CASRPGGRGYTF,TGTGCCAGCAGACCAGGGGGCCGGGGCTACACCTTC
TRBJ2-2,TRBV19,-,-,CASSPRRRTAGELFF,TGTGCCAGTAGTCCACGCCGGAGGACGGCCGGGGAGCTGTTTTTT
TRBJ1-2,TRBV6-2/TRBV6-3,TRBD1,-,CASSVLGQSTYGYTF,TGTGCCAGCAGTGTCCTGGGACAGTCGACCTATGGCTACACCTTC
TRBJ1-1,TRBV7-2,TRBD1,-,CASSWDRGRVGNTEAFF,TGTGCCAGCAGCTGGGACAGGGGTAGGGTAGGTAATACTGAAGCTTTCTTT
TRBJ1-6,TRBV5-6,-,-,CASSLNGGRLSSPLHF,TGTGCCAGCAGCTTGAACGGTGGGCGGTTGAGTTCACCCCTCCACTTT
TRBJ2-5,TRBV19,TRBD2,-,CASSIAGGTQETQYF,TGTGCCAGTAGTATCGCGGGAGGGACACAAGAGACCCAGTACTTC
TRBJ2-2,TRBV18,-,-,CASSPASLNTGELFF,TGTGCCAGCTCACCGGCTAGCCTGAACACCGGGGAGCTGTTTTTT
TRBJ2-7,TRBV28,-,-,CASSSRGSAKGWDEQYF,TGTGCCAGCAGTTCCCGAGGTAGCGCCAAAGGGTGGGACGAGCAGTACTTC
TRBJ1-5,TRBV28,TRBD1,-,CASSFGTGGNQPQHF,TGTGCCAGCAGTTTTGGGACAGGGGGCAATCAGCCCCAGCATTTT
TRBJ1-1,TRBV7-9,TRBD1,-,CAVRGQVNTEAFF,TGTGCCGTACGGGGACAGGTGAACACTGAAGCTTTCTTT
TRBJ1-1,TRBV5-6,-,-,CASSFGNTEAFF,TGTGCCAGCAGCTTCGGGAACACTGAAGCTTTCTTT
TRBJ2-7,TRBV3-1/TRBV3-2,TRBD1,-,CASSQGTGQGEQYF,TGTGCCAGCAGCCAAGGAACGGGACAGGGTGAGCAGTACTTC
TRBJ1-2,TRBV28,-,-,CASSFGLDYGYTF,TGTGCCAGCAGTTTTGGTTTGGACTATGGCTACACCTTC
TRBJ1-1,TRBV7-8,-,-,CASSLGRNTEAFF,TGTGCCAGCAGCTTAGGGAGGAACACTGAAGCTTTCTTT
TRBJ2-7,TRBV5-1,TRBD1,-,CASSLRQGVNEQYF,TGCGCCAGCAGCTTGAGACAGGGGGTTAACGAGCAGTACTTC
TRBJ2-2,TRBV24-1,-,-,CATGAGNTGELFF,TGTGCCACCGGGGCAGGGAACACCGGGGAGCTGTTTTTT
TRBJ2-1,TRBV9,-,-,CASSVEGGTYNEQFF,TGTGCCAGCAGCGTAGAGGGAGGAACCTACAATGAGCAGTTCTTC
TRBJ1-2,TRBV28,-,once,CASTAAKGYGYTF,TGTGCCAGCACGGCGGCAAAGGGATATGGCTACACCTTC
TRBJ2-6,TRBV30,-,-,CAWSLDWAGPETRSGANVLTF,TGTGCCTGGAGTCTCGACTGGGCGGGGCCTGAAACTAGGTCTGGGGCCAACGTCCTGACTTTC
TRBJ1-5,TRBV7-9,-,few,CASSLDLSNQPQHF,TGTGCCAGCAGCTTAGACCTTAGCAATCAGCCCCAGCATTTT
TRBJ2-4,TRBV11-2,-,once,CASSSAKGRNIQYF,TGTGCCAGCAGCTCGGCGAAAGGTAGAAACATTCAGTACTTC
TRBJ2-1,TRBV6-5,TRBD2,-,CASRDGGRGPEVF,TGTGCCAGCAGGGACGGGGGGAGGGGACCTGAAGTCTTC
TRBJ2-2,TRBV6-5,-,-,CASSYPGVGDTGELFF,TGTGCCAGCAGTTACCCCGGGGTGGGGGACACCGGGGAGCTGTTTTTT
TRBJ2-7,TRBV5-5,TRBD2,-,CASSLGLAGVYEQYF,TGTGCCAGCAGCCTGGGACTAGCGGGGGTTTACGAGCAGTACTTC
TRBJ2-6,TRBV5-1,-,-,CASSPGTSSGANVLTF,TGCGCCAGCAGCCCCGGGACAAGCTCTGGGGCCAACGTCCTGACTTTC
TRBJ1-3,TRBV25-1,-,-,CASIGGSHSGNTIYF,TGTGCCAGCATCGGGGGCTCTCACTCTGGAAACACCATATATTTT
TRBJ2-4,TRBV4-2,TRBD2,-,CASSPPLAGGDNIQYF,TGTGCCAGCAGCCCTCCACTAGCGGGAGGCGACAACATTCAGTACTTC
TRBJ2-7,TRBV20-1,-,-,CSAGTYEQYF,TGCAGTGCAGGCACCTACGAGCAGTACTTC
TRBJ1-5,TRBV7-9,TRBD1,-,CASSPGTATFNQPQHF,TGTGCCAGCAGCCCCGGGACAGCCACCTTTAATCAGCCCCAGCATTTT